This T cell receptor beta chain was observed in a study of T cells in Graves' hyperthyroidism and ophthalmopathy. About the study: Sampling of peripheral blood happened at initial diagnosis, prior to any treatment.

Study results and caveats: Ophthalmopathy stood apart from stable hyperthyroidism in a 13 V-J model. Most thyroid clonotypes that were expanded above 0.001 also turned up in blood.

The source of the PBMCs was over 8.5 ml of fresh peripheral blood. Trimming took off 0 bases at V and 8 bases at J, with 9 bases between the two ends. Germline lookup yields CDR1 SGHTA and CDR2 FQGNSA. The CDR3 loop spans 13 amino acids. This clonotype was seen only a few times. The antigen is not known. RNA transcripts provided the source from which TCR beta CDR3 regions were amplified. RT-PCR in the first round (using the HTBI primer set) targeted the TCR CDR3. MiXCR, run by TCRdb on the multiplex PCR reads, gives a single entry per CDR3 protein. The sample has 370,000 or so distinct CDR3 sequences; 15% to 18% are singletons.

The chain is built from TRBV7-2 and TRBJ2-3; no reliable D call. This receptor was taken from a woman aged 18-35 years with Graves' hyperthyroidism that later progressed to Graves' ophthalmopathy. Source material: blood. CDR3 sequence (DNA): TGTGCCAGCAGCTTAGCCCCGGACGGTACGCAGTATTTT. It yields the protein CASSLAPDGTQYF.